This T cell receptor beta chain was obtained from a study of T cell therapy after organ transplantation. About the study: T cells were expanded two to three weeks with 30 CMV class I/II epitopes. Short-term post-therapy blood was drawn 4 to 8 weeks after therapy ended.

CDR1 is DFQATT and CDR2 is SNEGSKA in the germline V gene (reference sequence). Trimming took 1 base from V and 10 from J, leaving 5 bases between them. The CDR3 is 10 amino acids. Stated time point: 4-8 weeks after completion of therapy. Libraries were prepared by immunoSEQ multiplex PCR; TCRdb keeps only in-frame clonotypes and omits some of them. Of about 19,000 clones in the sample, 81% were seen once. Regarding this clone: No antigen is known for it.

The sequence derives from a human patient who had received a solid organ transplant and had CMV disease. Some T cells could come from the graft donor. Sequences were derived from CD8+ T cells from blood, sampled after autologous CMV-specific T cell therapy. The J gene is TRBJ2-1, the V gene TRBV20-1, with D possibly being TRBD1 or TRBD2 (5 bases each). The CDR3 nucleotides are TGCAGTGCTAGAGGGGGGGAGCAGTTCTTC. Residues: CSARGGEQFF.